A single T cell receptor (beta chain) is shown here with its context. The same CDR3 also results from other DNA sequences found in this sample. The sample's treatment: 19 received Ad26.COV2.S at low or high dose, single or two shots; roughly 5 received placebo; per-sample allocation not given. The investigators took samples on day 63 after the first vaccine or placebo injection. An Ad26 vector carrying the Wuhan-strain SARS-CoV-2 spike served as the vaccine. Profiled with immunoSEQ multiplex PCR; TCRdb holds only in-frame clones, not every one. The table records just over 350,000 clones, 85% of them present only once. This specimen belongs to a study of Ad26.COV2.S vaccination and SARS-CoV-2 variants. At the level of the study: Vaccine-arm donor from the placebo-controlled COV1001 Ad26.COV2.S trial.

This CDR3 contains 14 residues. The V gene lost 2 bases and the J gene lost 1 base, with 9 bases spanning the gap. The V gene's germline CDR1 is SGHRS and CDR2 YFSETQ. The specimen was peripheral blood, collected in a trial of Ad26.COV2.S vaccine versus placebo. The source of this sequence is a person aged 18 to 65 who received the Ad26.COV2.S COVID-19 vaccine or a placebo. The chain carries TRBV5-1 and TRBJ2-5; tentative D call: TRBD1 (6 bases). The CDR3: CASSLGTSQETQYF. The CDR3 nucleotides read TGCGCCAGCAGCTTAGGGACAAGCCAAGAGACCCAGTACTTC.